This T cell receptor beta chain was identified during a study of T cell responses to AZD1222 COVID-19 vaccine. Study results and caveats: The CD4 TCRs associated with vaccination extended across spike and predominated at 160-218 and 743-854. A mostly white British donor set with more females was recruited, and clonal diversity was possibly underestimated.

The assay was immunoSEQ multiplex PCR, and TCRdb's table has in-frame clones only and misses some. Of 75,000 to 95,000 clones listed, about 88% were seen once; the top ten hold less than 20%. In regard to this clone: What it binds is not known.

Trimming shortened V by 0 bases and J by 0 bases, and 12 bases separated the two germline ends. Germline V lookup: CDR1 MRHNA, CDR2 SNTAGT. The CDR3 has 17 residues. The V and J genes are TRBV6-4 and TRBJ2-1, with D perhaps matching TRBD1 or TRBD2 (5 bases each). This sample comprised peripheral blood, obtained on day 0 of AZD1222 vaccination. The sequence derives from an adult in good health. The CDR3 coding sequence is TGTGCCAGCAGTGACTCCGGGACCACTTTCTCCTACAATGAGCAGTTCTTC. It specifies CASSDSGTTFSYNEQFF.